This TCR beta chain was found in a study of vaccination effects on CD4 cells after COVID-19. Details on this clone: The antigen is unknown.

Assay used: immunoSEQ multiplex PCR; TCRdb lists only in-frame clones, some missing. The data hold around 63,000 clones, with approximately 71% observed a single time. CD4+ T cells specific for antigen were expanded with viral peptide pools by the ViraFEST assay before sequencing. The culture ran for roughly 10 days before CD4+ T cells were isolated. Recipients of the vaccine had no prior SARS-CoV-2 infection and negative nucleocapsid antibodies. Per germline, CDR1 KGHSH and CDR2 LQKENI. The ends were cut back, 6 bases at V and 5 bases at J, with 13 bases in the middle. This CDR3 comprises 13 residues.

Sequencing used CD4+ T cells from PBMCs cultured with HCoV-OC43 spike peptides, obtained before COVID-19 vaccination. Subset denoted: HCoV-OC43 spike overlapping peptide pool stimulation. The rearrangement links TRBV18 to TRBJ2-5, with unresolved D. This clonotype was sampled from a human donor who received a COVID-19 vaccine. CDR3 amino acids: CASSDSQIETQYF. CDR3 bases: TGTGCCAGCTCCGACTCGCAAATCGAGACCCAGTACTTC.